This T cell receptor (beta chain) was observed in a study of blood T cell repertoires in COVID-19. Study-wide context: Whether acute or convalescent, the COVID-19 samples came from the United States, Italy and Spain.

Sequenced by immunoSEQ multiplex PCR; TCRdb stores in-frame clones only, minus some. The table has about 260,000 clones, roughly 90% seen once. The CDR3 spans 14 residues. Looked up from germline, CDR1 is LGHNA and CDR2 is YNFKEQ. Deletions cut 2 bases from V and 5 bases from J, with 12 bases between. The specimen sequenced was peripheral blood. The chain couples TRBV4-2 to TRBJ1-2, with D possibly being TRBD1 (5 bases). The clonotype comes from a woman between 45 and 65 years old who had recovered from COVID-19. This CDR3 is CASSQPGSSYGYTF. The DNA for the CDR3 is TGTGCCAGCAGCCAACCAGGGTCAAGTTATGGCTACACCTTC.